Described below is a single T cell receptor (beta chain) sequence and its context. Assay: immunoSEQ multiplex PCR; the TCRdb copy retains only in-frame clones and omits some. The sample comprises fewer than 85,000 clones, about 70% of which are singletons, and around 19% rests with the top ten. These data are taken from a study of blood T cell repertoires in COVID-19. Overall study: PBMCs, B-cell-depleted T cells, or T cells provided the cDNA or gDNA that made up the material.

In germline, CDR1 is MNHNS, CDR2 SASEGT. CDR3 size: 15 residues. Trimming took off 0 bases at V and 2 bases at J, with 10 bases between the two ends. This TCR was sampled from a woman aged 80 or over with active or convalescent COVID-19. The rearrangement links TRBV6-1 to TRBJ1-2; weak D call: TRBD1 (6 bases). The sequenced sample consisted of peripheral blood. The CDR3 bases are TGTGCCAGCAGTGAAGCAAGGACAGACAACTATGGCTACACCTTC. This codes for CASSEARTDNYGYTF.